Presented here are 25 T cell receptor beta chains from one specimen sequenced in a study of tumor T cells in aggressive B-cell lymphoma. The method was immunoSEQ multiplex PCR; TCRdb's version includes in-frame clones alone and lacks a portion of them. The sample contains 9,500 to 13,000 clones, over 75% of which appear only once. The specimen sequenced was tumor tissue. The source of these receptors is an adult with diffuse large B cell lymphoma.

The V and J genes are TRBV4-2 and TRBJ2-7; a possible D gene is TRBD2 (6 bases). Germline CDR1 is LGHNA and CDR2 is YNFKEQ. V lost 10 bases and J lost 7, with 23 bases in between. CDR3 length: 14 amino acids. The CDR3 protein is CATAVGTFSGEQYF. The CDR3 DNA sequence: TGTGCCACCGCAGTCGGGACTTTCTCTGGGGAGCAGTACTTC.

The CDR3 region is CASSLYSLETQYF. Written as DNA, the CDR3 is TGTGCCAGCAGCTTATATAGCTTAGAGACCCAGTACTTC. V and J are TRBV7-6 and TRBJ2-5, with unresolved D. Germline V gene lookup returns CDR1 SGHVS and CDR2 FNYEAQ. This CDR3 is built from 13 residues. V lost 2 bases and J 4 bases, leaving 8 bases between the germline ends.

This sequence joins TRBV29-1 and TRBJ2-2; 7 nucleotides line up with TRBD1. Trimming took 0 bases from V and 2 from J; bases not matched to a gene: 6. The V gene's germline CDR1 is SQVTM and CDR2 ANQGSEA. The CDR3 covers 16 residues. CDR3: CSVEDTPGGNTGELFF. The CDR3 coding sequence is TGCAGCGTTGAAGATACGCCAGGGGGAAACACCGGGGAGCTGTTTTTT.

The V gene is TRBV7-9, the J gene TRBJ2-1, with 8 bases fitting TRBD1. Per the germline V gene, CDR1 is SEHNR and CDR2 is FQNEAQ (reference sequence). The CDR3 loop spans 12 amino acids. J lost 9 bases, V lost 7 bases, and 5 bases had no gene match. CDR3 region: CASTPQGVEQFF. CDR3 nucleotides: TGTGCCAGCACCCCACAGGGGGTTGAGCAGTTCTTC.

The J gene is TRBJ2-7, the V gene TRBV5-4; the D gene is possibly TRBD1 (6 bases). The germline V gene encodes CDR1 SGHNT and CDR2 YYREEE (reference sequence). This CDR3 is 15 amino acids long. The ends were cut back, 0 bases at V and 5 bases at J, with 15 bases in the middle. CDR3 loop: CASSLGTEPIHEQYF. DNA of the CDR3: TGTGCCAGCAGCTTGGGGACAGAGCCCATCCACGAGCAGTACTTC.

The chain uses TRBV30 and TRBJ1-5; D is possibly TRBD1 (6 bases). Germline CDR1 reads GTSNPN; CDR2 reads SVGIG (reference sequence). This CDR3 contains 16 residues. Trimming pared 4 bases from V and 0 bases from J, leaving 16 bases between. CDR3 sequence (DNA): TGTGCCTGGACAGGGGACTACAACTTTAGCAATCAGCCCCAGCATTTT. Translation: CAWTGDYNFSNQPQHF.

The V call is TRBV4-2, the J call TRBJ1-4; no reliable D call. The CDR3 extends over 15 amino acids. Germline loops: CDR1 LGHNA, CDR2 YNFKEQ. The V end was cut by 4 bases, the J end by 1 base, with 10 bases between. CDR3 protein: CASSPEGGTNEKLFF. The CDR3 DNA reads TGTGCCAGCAGCCCGGAGGGAGGAACTAATGAAAAACTGTTTTTT.

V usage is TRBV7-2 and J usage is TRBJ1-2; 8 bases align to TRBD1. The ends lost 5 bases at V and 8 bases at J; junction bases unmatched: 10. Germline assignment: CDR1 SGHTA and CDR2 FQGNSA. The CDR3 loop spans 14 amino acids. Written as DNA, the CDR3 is TGTGCCAGCAGCCTAAACGACAGGGGCTGGGGCTACACCTTC. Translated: CASSLNDRGWGYTF.

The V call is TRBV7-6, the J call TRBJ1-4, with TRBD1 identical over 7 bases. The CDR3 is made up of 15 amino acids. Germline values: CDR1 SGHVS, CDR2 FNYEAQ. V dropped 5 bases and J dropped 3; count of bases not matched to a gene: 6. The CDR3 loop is CASSPTGYANEKLFF. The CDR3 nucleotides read TGTGCCAGCAGCCCGACAGGGTACGCTAATGAAAAACTGTTTTTT.

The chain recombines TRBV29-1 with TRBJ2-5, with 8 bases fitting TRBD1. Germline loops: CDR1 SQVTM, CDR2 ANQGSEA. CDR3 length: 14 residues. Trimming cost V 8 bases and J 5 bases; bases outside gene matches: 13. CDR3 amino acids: CSTKQGQGAETQYF. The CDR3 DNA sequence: TGCAGCACTAAACAAGGTCAGGGGGCGGAGACCCAGTACTTC.

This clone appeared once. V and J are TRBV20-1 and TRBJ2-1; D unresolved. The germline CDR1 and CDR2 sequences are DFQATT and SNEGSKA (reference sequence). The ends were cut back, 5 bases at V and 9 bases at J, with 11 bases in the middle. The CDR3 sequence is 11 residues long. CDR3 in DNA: TGCAGTGCTGACCGGAGACCTGAGCAGTTCTTC. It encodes CSADRRPEQFF.

In DNA, the CDR3 is TGTGCCGCAAGAGGGGACTATCCCTACGAGCAGTACTTC. This codes for CAARGDYPYEQYF. The chain links TRBV6-5 to TRBJ2-7; TRBD2 aligns across 7 bases. This CDR3 contains 13 residues. V was clipped by 11 bases and J by 2 bases; unmatched bases: 9. Germline-derived CDR1 and CDR2 are MNHEY and SVGAGI.

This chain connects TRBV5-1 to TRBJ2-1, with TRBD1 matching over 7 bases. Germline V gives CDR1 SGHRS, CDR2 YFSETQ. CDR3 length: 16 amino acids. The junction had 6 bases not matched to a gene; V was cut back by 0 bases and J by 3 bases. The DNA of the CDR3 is TGCGCCAGCAGCTTGGCCGGGACAGAGAGCTACAATGAGCAGTTCTTC. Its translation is CASSLAGTESYNEQFF. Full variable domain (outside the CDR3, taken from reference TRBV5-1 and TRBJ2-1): KAGVTQTPRYLIKTRGQQVTLSCSPISGHRSVSWYQQTPGQGLQFLFEYFSETQRNKGNFPGRFSGRQFSNSRSEMNVSTLELGDSALYLCASSLAGTESYNEQFFGPGTRLTVL.

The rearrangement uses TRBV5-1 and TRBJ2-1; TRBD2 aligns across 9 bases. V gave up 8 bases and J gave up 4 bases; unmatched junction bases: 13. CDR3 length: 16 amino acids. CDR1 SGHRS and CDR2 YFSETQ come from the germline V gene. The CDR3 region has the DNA TGCGCCAGTCGCCCCCGCGGGACTAGCCGTTACAATGAGCAGTTCTTC. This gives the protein CASRPRGTSRYNEQFF.

The CDR3 nucleotides are TGCAGCGTTGCCGGGTCTAGCGGTCCAAGGGAGACCCAGTACTTC. It yields the protein CSVAGSSGPRETQYF. The chain is built from TRBV29-1 and TRBJ2-5; 7 positions match TRBD2. Germline V gene lookup returns CDR1 SQVTM and CDR2 ANQGSEA. The CDR3 has 15 amino acids. J gave up 5 bases and V 4 bases, and 13 bases lay outside the gene matches.

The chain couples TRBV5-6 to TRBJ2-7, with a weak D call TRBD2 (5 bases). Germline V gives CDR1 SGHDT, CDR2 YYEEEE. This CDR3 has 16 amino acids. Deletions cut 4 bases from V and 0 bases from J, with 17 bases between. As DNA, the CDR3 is TGTGCCAGCAGCATACTAAACGGGATCCTCTCCTACGAGCAGTACTTC. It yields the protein CASSILNGILSYEQYF.

The CDR3 coding sequence is TGTGCCAGCAGCTCGGAGGGCCGGACTGACAATGAGCAGTTCTTC. Amino acid sequence: CASSSEGRTDNEQFF. This chain joins TRBV5-4 and TRBJ2-1; tentatively, D is TRBD2 (6 bases). Germline CDR1 is SGHNT and CDR2 is YYREEE (reference sequence). The CDR3 has 15 residues. V gave up 3 bases and J gave up 5 bases, with 15 bases separating them.

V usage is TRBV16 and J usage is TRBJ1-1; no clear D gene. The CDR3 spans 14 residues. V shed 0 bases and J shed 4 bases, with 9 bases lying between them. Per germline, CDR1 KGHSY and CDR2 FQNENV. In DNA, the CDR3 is TGTGCCAGCAGCCAATCCACAGTGGGCACTGAAGCTTTCTTT. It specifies CASSQSTVGTEAFF.

The CDR3 nucleotides are TGTGCCAGCCGACGGGACAGCTCTGGAAACACCATATATTTT. Its translation: CASRRDSSGNTIYF. V usage is TRBV14 and J usage is TRBJ1-3; 7 bases line up with TRBD1. The V gene end was trimmed by 8 bases and the J gene end by 0 bases; junction bases not matched to a gene: 4. The CDR3 sequence is 14 residues long. Germline CDR1 SGHDN, CDR2 FVKESK.

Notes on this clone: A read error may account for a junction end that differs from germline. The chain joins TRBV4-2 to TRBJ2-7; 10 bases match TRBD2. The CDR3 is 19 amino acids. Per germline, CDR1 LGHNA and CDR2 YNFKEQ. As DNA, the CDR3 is TGTGCCAACAGCCAAGATAAGGAGACTAGCGGGTCAACCTCCTACGAGCAGTACTTC. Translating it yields CANSQDKETSGSTSYEQYF.

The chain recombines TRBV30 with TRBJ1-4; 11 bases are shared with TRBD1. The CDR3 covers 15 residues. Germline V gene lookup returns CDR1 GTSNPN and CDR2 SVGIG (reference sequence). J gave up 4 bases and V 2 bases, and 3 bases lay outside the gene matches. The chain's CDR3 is CAWSPGQGVNEKLFF. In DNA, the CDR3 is TGTGCCTGGAGTCCGGGACAGGGGGTTAATGAAAAACTGTTTTTT.

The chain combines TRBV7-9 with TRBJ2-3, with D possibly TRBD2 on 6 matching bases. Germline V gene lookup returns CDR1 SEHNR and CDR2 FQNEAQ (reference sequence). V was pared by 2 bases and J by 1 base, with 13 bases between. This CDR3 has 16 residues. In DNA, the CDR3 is TGTGCCAGCAGCTTAACGGGAGATGGGCGCACAGATACGCAGTATTTT. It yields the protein CASSLTGDGRTDTQYF.

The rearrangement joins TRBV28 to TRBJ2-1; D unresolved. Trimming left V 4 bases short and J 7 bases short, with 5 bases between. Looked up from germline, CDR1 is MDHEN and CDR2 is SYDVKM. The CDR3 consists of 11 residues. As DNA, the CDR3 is TGTGCCAGCAGTTCCCCAAATGAGCAGTTCTTC. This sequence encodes CASSSPNEQFF.

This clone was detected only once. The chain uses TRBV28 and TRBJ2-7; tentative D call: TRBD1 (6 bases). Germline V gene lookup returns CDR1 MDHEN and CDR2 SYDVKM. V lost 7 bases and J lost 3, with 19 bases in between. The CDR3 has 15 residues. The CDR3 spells CASTQRLGAIYEQYF. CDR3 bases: TGTGCCAGCACCCAAAGACTGGGGGCGATCTACGAGCAGTACTTC.

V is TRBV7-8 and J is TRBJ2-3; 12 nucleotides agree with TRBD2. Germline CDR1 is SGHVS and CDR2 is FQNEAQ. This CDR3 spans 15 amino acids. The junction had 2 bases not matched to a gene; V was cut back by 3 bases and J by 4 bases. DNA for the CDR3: TGTGCCAGCAGCTTGGGACTAGCGGGTGCAGATACGCAGTATTTT. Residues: CASSLGLAGADTQYF.